The clone carrying this T cell receptor (beta chain) has only one observation. Sequenced by immunoSEQ multiplex PCR; TCRdb stores in-frame clones only, minus some. The sample has roughly 100,000 clones, approximately 80% seen once. The data were taken from a study of blood T cell repertoires in COVID-19. Overall study context: Sites across the United States, Italy and Spain contributed samples from acute and convalescent COVID-19. PBMCs, B-cell-depleted T cells, or T cells provided the cDNA or gDNA that made up the material.

In germline, CDR1 is SGHRS, CDR2 YFSETQ. With V trimmed by 4 bases and J by 8 bases, 7 bases remained unmatched. This CDR3 is built from 14 residues. The source material was peripheral blood. This receptor was identified in a woman older than 75 with acute or convalescent COVID-19. V usage is TRBV5-1 and J usage is TRBJ1-2; 11 bases match TRBD1. CDR3 bases: TGCGCCAGCAGCGGTGGACAGGGGGCGGAGGGCTACACCTTC. Its protein is CASSGGQGAEGYTF. The full variable domain, its missing parts supplied by reference TRBV5-1 and TRBJ1-2, is KAGVTQTPRYLIKTRGQQVTLSCSPISGHRSVSWYQQTPGQGLQFLFEYFSETQRNKGNFPGRFSGRQFSNSRSEMNVSTLELGDSALYLCASSGGQGAEGYTFGSGTRLTVV.